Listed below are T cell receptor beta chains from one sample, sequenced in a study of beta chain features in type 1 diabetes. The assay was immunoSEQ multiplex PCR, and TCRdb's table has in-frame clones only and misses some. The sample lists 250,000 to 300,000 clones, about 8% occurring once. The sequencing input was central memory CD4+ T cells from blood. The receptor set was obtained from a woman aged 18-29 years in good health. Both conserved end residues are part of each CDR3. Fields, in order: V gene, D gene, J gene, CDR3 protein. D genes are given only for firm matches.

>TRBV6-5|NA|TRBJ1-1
CASSLKWTSEAFF
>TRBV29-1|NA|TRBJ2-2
CSVEGHRAGELFF
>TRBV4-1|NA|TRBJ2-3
CASSPLGVADTQYF
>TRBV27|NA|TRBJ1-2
CASSLSVGRGGYTF
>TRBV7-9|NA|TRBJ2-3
CASSFKRRGDTQYF
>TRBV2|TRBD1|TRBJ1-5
CASSDRFRGRSNQPQHF
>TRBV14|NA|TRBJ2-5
CASSTTVETQYF
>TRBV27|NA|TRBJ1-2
CASTFSQGRYGYTF
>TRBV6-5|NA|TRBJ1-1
CASSPGSTGDTEAFF
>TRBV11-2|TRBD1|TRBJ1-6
CASSFGPGGTGSPLHF
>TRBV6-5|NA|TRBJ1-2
CASSTHNNYGYTF
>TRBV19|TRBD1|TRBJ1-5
CASSLGQGSLQPQHF
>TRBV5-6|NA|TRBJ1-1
CASSLGSITEAFF
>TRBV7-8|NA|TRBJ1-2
CASSLESGTGVGYTF
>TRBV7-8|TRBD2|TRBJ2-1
CASSPPIGVAGGRYNEQFF
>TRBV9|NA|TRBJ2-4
CASSVGPHGDIQYF
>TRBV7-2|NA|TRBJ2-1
CASSLASRVNEQFF
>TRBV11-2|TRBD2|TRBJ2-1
CASSLAGGPYEQFF
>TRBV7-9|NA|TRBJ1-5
CASSPARTGGVNQPQHF
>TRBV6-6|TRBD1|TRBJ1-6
CASSQGQGDFSPLHF
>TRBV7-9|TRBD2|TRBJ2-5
CASSRLAGEETQYF
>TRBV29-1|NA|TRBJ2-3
CSVSGQSTDTQYF
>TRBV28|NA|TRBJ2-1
CASSSLDRDGDEQFF
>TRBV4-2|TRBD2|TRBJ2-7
CASSQGGLAGEYEQYF
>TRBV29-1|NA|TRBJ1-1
CSVTDGYTEAFF
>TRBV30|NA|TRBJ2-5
CAWAGGETQYF
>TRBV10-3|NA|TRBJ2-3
CAISALEGANGHTQYF
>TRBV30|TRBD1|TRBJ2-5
CAWTTKNPGQGRFETQYF
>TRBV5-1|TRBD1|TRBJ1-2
CASSLGATGDGYTF
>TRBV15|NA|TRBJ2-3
CATSRDRPGDTQYF
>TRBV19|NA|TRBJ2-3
CGLCEQADTQYF
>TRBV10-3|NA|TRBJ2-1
CAISERLTGYNEQFF
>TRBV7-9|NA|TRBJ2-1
CASSPGRRSTYNEQFF
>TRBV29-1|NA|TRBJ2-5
CSVLRSLQETQYF
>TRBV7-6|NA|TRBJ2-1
CASSPRTARQAHNEQFF
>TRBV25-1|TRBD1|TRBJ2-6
CASRDRAGANVLTF
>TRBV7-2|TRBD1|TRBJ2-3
CASSAQGGGDTQYF
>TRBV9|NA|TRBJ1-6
CASSGVLDSNSPLHF
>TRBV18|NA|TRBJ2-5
CASSTWENRETQYF
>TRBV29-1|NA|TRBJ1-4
CSVAPSGNEKLFF
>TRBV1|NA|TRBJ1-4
CTSSRHRTNEKLFF
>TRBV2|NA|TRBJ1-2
CASRGGYYGYTF
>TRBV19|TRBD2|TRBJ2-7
CASSPPGLAGRWYF
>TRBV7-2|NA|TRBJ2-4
CASSPVRVAKNIQYF
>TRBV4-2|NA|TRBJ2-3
CASSQDPPGMLSSADTQYF
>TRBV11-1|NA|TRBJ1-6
CASRHRGMGSYNSPLHF
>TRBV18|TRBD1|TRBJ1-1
CASSGQGNTEAFF
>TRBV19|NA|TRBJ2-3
CASSIGERAWDTQYF
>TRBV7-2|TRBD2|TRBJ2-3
CASSLALTGGLTDTQYF
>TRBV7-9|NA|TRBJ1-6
CASGRTNSPLHF
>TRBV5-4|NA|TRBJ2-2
CASSPRAILDTGELFF
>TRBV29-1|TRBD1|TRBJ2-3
CSVVPGQAHRVGTQYF
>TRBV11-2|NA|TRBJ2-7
CASSISDGSHEQYF
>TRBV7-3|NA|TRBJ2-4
CASSATGGNIQYF
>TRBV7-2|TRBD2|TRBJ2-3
CASSSGLAGADTQYF